Listed below are T cell receptor beta chains from one sample, sequenced in a study of human T cells and chemical hapten exposure. TCRdb reprocessed the RACE reads with MiXCR, giving one entry per CDR3 protein. The data show some 49,000 distinct CDR3 sequences, 8.5% to 10% seen once. This material consisted of whole blood, taken in connection with sensitization to the hapten diphenylcyclopropenone (DPC). Source of these receptors: a woman in her 30s with alopecia areata. Some clones in this sample may be carry-over from other donors' samples. CDR3s include the opening cysteine and the closing phenylalanine or tryptophan. The D gene is left open where the match is weak. Size tells how often a clone was seen (once, few, many) or the class of an expanded clone, and some rows leave it out.

length: 16; D: TRBD1; size: many; V: TRBV20-1; J: TRBJ1-1; DNA: TGCAGTGCTAGAGATCTAAGGACAGGGGGAAACACTGAAGCTTTCTTT; CDR3: CSARDLRTGGNTEAFF
length: 15; D: TRBD1; size: -; V: TRBV5-1; J: TRBJ1-5; DNA: TGCGCCAGCAGCTGGGGGACAGCGATCAATCAGCCCCAGCATTTT; CDR3: CASSWGTAINQPQHF
length: 14; D: -; size: few; V: TRBV4-1; J: TRBJ2-7; DNA: TGCGCCAGCAGCCAGTCAACGGCGGGGTACGAGCAGTACTTC; CDR3: CASSQSTAGYEQYF
length: 15; D: -; size: many; V: TRBV20-1; J: TRBJ2-1; DNA: TGCAGTGCTAGGCATTCGGGACTGGGGACCCGAGAGCAGTTCTTC; CDR3: CSARHSGLGTREQFF
length: 15; D: TRBD1; size: -; V: TRBV4-3; J: TRBJ2-1; DNA: TGCGCCAGCAGCCAAACGGGACAGAGTCACAATGAGCAGTTCTTC; CDR3: CASSQTGQSHNEQFF
length: 13; D: -; size: few; V: TRBV30; J: TRBJ2-7; DNA: TGTGCCTGGAGTGTTCCGGTTCTCTACGAGCAGTACTTC; CDR3: CAWSVPVLYEQYF
length: 14; D: -; size: few; V: TRBV30; J: TRBJ1-6; DNA: TGTGCCTGGAGTGAAGCAGGGAATTTTTCACCCCTCCACTTT; CDR3: CAWSEAGNFSPLHF
length: 12; D: TRBD2; size: -; V: TRBV28; J: TRBJ2-5; DNA: TGTGCCAGCAGTTTAGGCCTAGCGGGGCAGTACTTC; CDR3: CASSLGLAGQYF
length: 16; D: TRBD2; size: many; V: TRBV12-3/TRBV12-4; J: TRBJ2-1; DNA: TGTGCCAGCAGTCTCCGACTAGCGGGGGGGCACAATGAGCAGTTCTTC; CDR3: CASSLRLAGGHNEQFF
length: 15; D: -; size: -; V: TRBV6-5; J: TRBJ2-3; DNA: TGTGCCAGCAGAGGCGGCCCCTTCGGCACAGATACGCAGTATTTT; CDR3: CASRGGPFGTDTQYF
length: 16; D: TRBD2; size: few; V: TRBV5-1; J: TRBJ2-1; DNA: TGCGCCAGCAGCTCAATCAGCGGGGGGGTGCCCAATGAGCAGTTCTTC; CDR3: CASSSISGGVPNEQFF
length: 15; D: TRBD1; size: few; V: TRBV12-3/TRBV12-4; J: TRBJ2-1; DNA: TGTGCCAGCAGTGTACCGGGACAGGGTTTGAATGAGCAGTTCTTC; CDR3: CASSVPGQGLNEQFF
length: 14; D: -; size: few; V: TRBV7-9; J: TRBJ2-3; DNA: TGTGCCAGCAGCTTGGAGGGTAGGACAGATACGCAGTATTTT; CDR3: CASSLEGRTDTQYF
length: 16; D: -; size: many; V: TRBV6-2/TRBV6-3; J: TRBJ1-5; DNA: TGTGCCAGCAGTTACTCGAGGCCTCGGGGATTACTGCCCCAGCATTTT; CDR3: CASSYSRPRGLLPQHF
length: 14; D: -; size: many; V: TRBV21-1; J: TRBJ1-5; DNA: TGTGCCAGCATCCACCGATATAGCAATCAGCCCCAGCATTTT; CDR3: CASIHRYSNQPQHF
length: 14; D: -; size: many; V: TRBV6-5; J: TRBJ1-6; DNA: TGTGCCAGCACAACCGACAGCTCTAATTCACCCCTCCACTTT; CDR3: CASTTDSSNSPLHF
length: 15; D: -; size: many; V: TRBV5-1; J: TRBJ2-7; DNA: TGCGCCAGCAGCTTGAGGGGGTTCGAAGGGGACGAGCAGTACTTC; CDR3: CASSLRGFEGDEQYF
length: 15; D: TRBD1; size: many; V: TRBV7-2; J: TRBJ1-5; DNA: TGTGCCAGCAGCCTGCTTGGGACAGGGAATCAGCCCCAGCATTTT; CDR3: CASSLLGTGNQPQHF
length: 14; D: TRBD1; size: -; V: TRBV7-2; J: TRBJ1-5; DNA: TGTGCCAGCAGCGAGGGACAGGGGTATCAGCCCCAGCATTTT; CDR3: CASSEGQGYQPQHF
length: 14; D: -; size: few; V: TRBV20-1; J: TRBJ2-7; DNA: TGCAGTGCTAGAGACGGGGGACAAAACTACGAGCAGTACTTC; CDR3: CSARDGGQNYEQYF
length: 18; D: -; size: many; V: TRBV7-2; J: TRBJ2-3; DNA: TGTGCCAGCAGCTCCCCCCGACTATCTACGCCTAGCACAGATACGCAGTATTTT; CDR3: CASSSPRLSTPSTDTQYF
length: 15; D: -; size: few; V: TRBV7-2; J: TRBJ2-3; DNA: TGTGCCAGCAGCAGAGTAGTCAGGGGTTCCGATACGCAGTATTTT; CDR3: CASSRVVRGSDTQYF
length: 12; D: -; size: -; V: TRBV28; J: TRBJ1-2; DNA: TGTGCCAGCGGTGGGGATAACTATGGCTACACCTTC; CDR3: CASGGDNYGYTF
length: 17; D: TRBD2; size: -; V: TRBV11-2; J: TRBJ2-7; DNA: TGTGCCAGCAGCCAGGGACTAGCGGGGGGATCCTCCTACGAGCAGTACTTC; CDR3: CASSQGLAGGSSYEQYF
length: 14; D: TRBD1; size: -; V: TRBV6-2/TRBV6-3; J: TRBJ1-4; DNA: TGTGCCAGCAGTTACCGGGACAGGCGAGAAAAACTGTTTTTT; CDR3: CASSYRDRREKLFF
length: 17; D: TRBD1; size: -; V: TRBV5-4; J: TRBJ2-2; DNA: TGTGCCAGCAGCTCAATATTGGGACAGATTAACACCGGGGAGCTGTTTTTT; CDR3: CASSSILGQINTGELFF
length: 13; D: -; size: -; V: TRBV7-2; J: TRBJ2-5; DNA: TGTGCCAGCAGCTTCCTGGGGGATGAGACCCAGTACTTC; CDR3: CASSFLGDETQYF
length: 13; D: -; size: -; V: TRBV18; J: TRBJ2-4; DNA: TGTGCCAGCTCTCACGGCCCCGGGAACATTCAGTACTTC; CDR3: CASSHGPGNIQYF
length: 12; D: -; size: many; V: TRBV28; J: TRBJ1-1; DNA: TGTGCCAGCAGTACACATTACACTGAAGCTTTCTTT; CDR3: CASSTHYTEAFF
length: 14; D: -; size: -; V: TRBV2; J: TRBJ1-5; DNA: TGTGCCAGCAGTGGAAGACAGTGGAATCAGCCCCAGCATTTT; CDR3: CASSGRQWNQPQHF
length: 15; D: -; size: few; V: TRBV5-1; J: TRBJ1-4; DNA: TGCGCCAGCAGCTCTTCACAGGGTGGGAATGAAAAACTGTTTTTT; CDR3: CASSSSQGGNEKLFF
length: 17; D: TRBD2; size: few; V: TRBV2; J: TRBJ2-3; DNA: TGTGCCAGCAGTGTGAATGATGGGGAGGGTGACGCAGATACGCAGTATTTT; CDR3: CASSVNDGEGDADTQYF
length: 15; D: -; size: few; V: TRBV12-3/TRBV12-4; J: TRBJ2-1; DNA: TGTGCCAGCAGTCGCCGGGACCCGAATTACAATGAGCAGTTCTTC; CDR3: CASSRRDPNYNEQFF
length: 15; D: TRBD1; size: -; V: TRBV7-8; J: TRBJ2-3; DNA: TGTGCCAGCAGCAGGGGACAGGGCCTCACAGATACGCAGTATTTT; CDR3: CASSRGQGLTDTQYF
length: 13; D: -; size: few; V: TRBV27; J: TRBJ2-7; DNA: TGTGCCAGCGAGGGAGGGGGCCCCTACGAGCAGTACTTC; CDR3: CASEGGGPYEQYF
length: 14; D: TRBD1; size: medium-sized; V: TRBV5-1; J: TRBJ2-7; DNA: TGCGCCAGCAGCTTTAGACAGGGGGACTACGAGCAGTACTTC; CDR3: CASSFRQGDYEQYF
length: 14; D: -; size: -; V: TRBV28; J: TRBJ1-5; DNA: TGTGCCAGCAGCGCGAGAGGGGAGGCTCAGCCCCAGCATTTT; CDR3: CASSARGEAQPQHF
length: 12; D: -; size: many; V: TRBV3-1; J: TRBJ1-6; DNA: TGTGCCAGCAGCCAAGGAAGCTCACCCCTCCACTTT; CDR3: CASSQGSSPLHF
length: 15; D: -; size: many; V: TRBV7-2; J: TRBJ2-1; DNA: TGTGCCAGCAGCTTAGCTCAGGGGGGCTACAATGAGCAGTTCTTC; CDR3: CASSLAQGGYNEQFF
length: 12; D: -; size: -; V: TRBV3-1; J: TRBJ1-1; DNA: TGTGCCAGCAGCCACTCGGGCACTGAAGCTTTCTTT; CDR3: CASSHSGTEAFF
length: 11; D: -; size: -; V: TRBV7-2; J: TRBJ1-6; DNA: TGTGCCAGCAGCTCCAATTCACCCCTCCACTTT; CDR3: CASSSNSPLHF
length: 13; D: -; size: few; V: TRBV7-8; J: TRBJ2-3; DNA: TGTGCCAGCAGCTTAGCGCGGAGGGGTACGCAGTATTTT; CDR3: CASSLARRGTQYF
length: 13; D: -; size: -; V: TRBV6-2/TRBV6-3; J: TRBJ2-1; DNA: TGTGCCAGCAGTTCCAGGGCCCGCAATGAGCAGTTCTTC; CDR3: CASSSRARNEQFF
length: 14; D: -; size: few; V: TRBV6-2/TRBV6-3; J: TRBJ1-5; DNA: TGTGCCAGCAGTCGGACCCATCGGGATCAGCCCCAGCATTTT; CDR3: CASSRTHRDQPQHF
length: 13; D: -; size: -; V: TRBV7-9; J: TRBJ1-1; DNA: TGTGCCAGCAGCTTATGGGTAGACACTGAAGCTTTCTTT; CDR3: CASSLWVDTEAFF
length: 14; D: -; size: -; V: TRBV12-3/TRBV12-4; J: TRBJ2-7; DNA: TGTGCCAGCAGTTTTGGGCGGGGGCTCTACGAGCAGTACTTC; CDR3: CASSFGRGLYEQYF
length: 14; D: -; size: many; V: TRBV18; J: TRBJ1-5; DNA: TGTGCCAGCTCATCACGACAGGGCAATCAGCCCCAGCATTTT; CDR3: CASSSRQGNQPQHF
length: 15; D: TRBD1; size: few; V: TRBV2; J: TRBJ2-7; DNA: TGTGCCAGCAGCACAAGACAGGGAAGTTCGAGTGAGCAGTACTTC; CDR3: CASSTRQGSSSEQYF
length: 14; D: -; size: -; V: TRBV5-5; J: TRBJ1-2; DNA: TGTGCCAGCAGCTTGGTTGTCAGGGACTATGGCTACACCTTC; CDR3: CASSLVVRDYGYTF
length: 14; D: -; size: many; V: TRBV14; J: TRBJ2-3; DNA: TGTGCCAGCAGCCAAGCCGGATACACAGATACGCAGTATTTT; CDR3: CASSQAGYTDTQYF
length: 14; D: -; size: few; V: TRBV20-1; J: TRBJ1-1; DNA: TGCAGTGCTAGAGATGACGGTGCGAACACTGAAGCTTTCTTT; CDR3: CSARDDGANTEAFF
length: 16; D: -; size: -; V: TRBV6-1; J: TRBJ1-4; DNA: TGTGCCAGCAGCCCCTATTCTCGGCCAACTAATGAAAAACTGTTTTTT; CDR3: CASSPYSRPTNEKLFF
length: 15; D: TRBD2; size: many; V: TRBV12-3/TRBV12-4; J: TRBJ2-7; DNA: TGTGCCAGCAGTTTCGGGCGGGGGGCATCCTACGAGCAGTACTTC; CDR3: CASSFGRGASYEQYF